This TCR beta chain is drawn from a study of low-dose radiotherapy and immunotherapy resistance in tumors. Study information: Each fraction for Cohort 1 was 0.5 Gy, given every 2 weeks, and the total came to 6.5 Gy.

Time point indicated: after trial treatment. Specified treatment: LDRT plus nivolumab, ipilimumab, low-dose cyclophosphamide and aspirin (RACIN trial). Donors were administered nivolumab, ipilimumab, aspirin and low-dose cyclophosphamide, together with low-dose radiotherapy. Both TCRalpha and TCRbeta chains were reverse transcribed with V-gene-specific primers. TCR amplification involved 20 to 25 PCR cycles with a constant-region primer and V-primer adapter. In vitro transcription was used to amplify the isolated mRNA. In TCRdb, the reads were re-called with MiXCR into one record per CDR3 protein. The sample consists of 40,000 or so distinct CDR3 sequences, less than 30% of them appearing once. From germline, CDR1 is MGHRA and CDR2 YSYEKL. Trimming left V 2 bases short and J 6 bases short, with 8 bases between. The CDR3 totals 12 residues. In its sample, this clonotype was seen many times.

This TCR derives from a male donor with prostate cancer. The sequences come from PBMCs, collected after low-dose radiotherapy plus immunotherapy. The chain is built from TRBV4-1 and TRBJ2-7; D gene ambiguous. The CDR3 loop reads CASSQNMGEQYF. The CDR3 coding sequence is TGCGCCAGCAGCCAAAACATGGGCGAGCAGTACTTC.